The T cell receptor (beta chain) described here comes from a study of graft-versus-host responses after intestinal transplantation. Trimming cost V 5 bases and J 8 bases; bases outside gene matches: 6. The CDR3 has 16 residues. The germline CDR1 and CDR2 sequences are SGHVS and FNYEAQ. Findings and limits, study-wide: When patients had graft-donor T cell macrochimerism, their allografts held high graft-versus-host to host-versus-graft clonal ratios. Recipient marrow harbored GvH clones, some of which surfaced first in ileum or blood.

Processing was applied to graft tissue in order to liberate intraepithelial and lamina propria lymphocytes. Here immunoSEQ multiplex PCR was the method, and the copy in TCRdb shows in-frame clones only, minus some. The table lists about 15,000 clones, approximately 70% of them singletons. About this clone: Its antigen is currently unknown.

This receptor was obtained from a human patient who received an intestinal transplant, so some T cells may come from the graft donor. The V gene is TRBV7-6, the J gene TRBJ2-1; the match to TRBD2 covers 16 bases. Sample: ileum tissue, taken around 720 days after intestinal transplantation. The CDR3, as DNA: TGTGCCAGCAGCCCAGGGACTAGCGGGAGGGCCGATGAGCAGTTCTTC. Translated: CASSPGTSGRADEQFF.